One sample yielded the 4 T cell receptor beta chains listed below, sequenced in a study of CD8+ T cells in alopecia areata. As for treatment: oral pan-JAK inhibitor, 5-10 mg twice daily. In each case, RNA was isolated and then reverse transcribed into cDNA as the sequencing template. Data came from immunoSEQ multiplex PCR; TCRdb stores just in-frame clones and leaves some out. Of about 210,000 clones in the sample, 50% to 75% are singletons; the top ten hold 4% to 5%. The specimen was CD4+ T cells sorted from blood, collected at week 4, from a patient treated with tofacitinib. These receptor sequences come from a human donor with alopecia areata.

This chain uses TRBV9 with TRBJ1-2; the D is unclear. The CDR3 covers 15 residues. Trimming left V 0 bases short and J 0 bases short, with 9 bases between. CDR1 is SGDLS and CDR2 is YYNGEE in the germline V gene. CDR3 nucleotides: TGTGCCAGCAGCGTAGCGCAGATACCTAACTATGGCTACACCTTC. It is translated as CASSVAQIPNYGYTF.

This clone was detected a few times. V is TRBV29-1 and J is TRBJ1-1; D ambiguous. This CDR3 has 14 amino acids. Per the germline V gene, CDR1 is SQVTM and CDR2 is ANQGSEA. Between the trimmed V and J ends, which lost 5 bases and 1 base, there was a span of 14 bases. The CDR3 sequence is CSVRRVEGNTEAFF. The CDR3, as DNA: TGCAGCGTTCGGCGAGTGGAAGGGAACACTGAAGCTTTCTTT. Full variable domain (outside the CDR3, taken from reference TRBV29-1 and TRBJ1-1): SAVISQKPSRDICQRGTSLTIQCQVDSQVTMMFWYRQQPGQSLTLIATANQGSEATYESGFVIDKFPISRPNLTFSTLTVSNMSPEDSSIYLCSVRRVEGNTEAFFGQGTRLTVV.

The chain combines TRBV7-2 with TRBJ1-1; D is uncertain. CDR1 is SGHTA, CDR2 FQGNSA, per germline. V was clipped by 3 bases and J by 2 bases, with 7 bases between them. This CDR3 has 13 amino acids. This chain's CDR3 is CASSFNSNTEAFF. The CDR3, as DNA: TGTGCCAGCAGCTTTAACAGCAACACTGAAGCTTTCTTT.

The chain uses TRBV6-5 and TRBJ2-5, with TRBD1 as a possible D gene (7 bases). The CDR3 runs 15 residues. Deletions cut 6 bases from V and 1 base from J, with 15 bases between. CDR1 and CDR2 (germline): MNHEY, SVGAGI. This chain's CDR3 is CASRPRRGPQETQYF. The DNA of the CDR3 is TGTGCCAGCAGGCCGAGGAGGGGGCCCCAAGAGACCCAGTACTTC.